This T cell receptor (beta chain) came from a study of T cell changes during pregnancy in multiple sclerosis. Generated by immunoSEQ multiplex PCR, the TCRdb table keeps only in-frame clones and is missing some. The sample includes tens of thousands of clones, almost 90% of them seen just once. V lost 2 bases to trimming and J lost 4 bases, with 14 bases between them. Germline CDR1 GTSNPN, CDR2 SVGIG (reference sequence). CDR3 length: 14 amino acids. V usage is TRBV30 and J usage is TRBJ1-2; perhaps TRBD1 as D (6 bases). The source was peripheral blood, collected in the second trimester of pregnancy. This clonotype was sampled from a female donor in good health, enrolled as a control in a pregnancy study. This CDR3 reads CAWSPNGQFYGYTF. CDR3 nucleotides: TGTGCCTGGAGTCCAAACGGACAGTTCTATGGCTACACCTTC.